The TCR beta chain under discussion was sequenced for a study of Ad26.COV2.S vaccination and SARS-CoV-2 variants. Study-level points and caveats: The analyses of TCR breadth and depth may have understated the size of total T cell responses. Post-vaccination breadth of spike-specific CD8+ and CD4+ T cell responses was reportedly substantial.

This CDR3 contains 17 residues. The germline V gene encodes CDR1 MDHEN and CDR2 SYDVKM. J was trimmed by 0 bases and V by 4 bases; bases with no gene match: 5. Using immunoSEQ multiplex PCR, the repertoire was profiled, and TCRdb retains in-frame clones only, with some absent. This repertoire shows over 130,000 clones, 86% found once; its top ten account for more than 4.5%. This clone appeared a few times. The target antigen is unknown. The sequence was collected from a human donor who had recovered from COVID-19. The chain joins TRBV28 to TRBJ1-4; 10 bases are a match to TRBD1. The sample was peripheral blood, taken after recovery from COVID-19. In DNA, the CDR3 is TGTGCCAGCAGTTCTCCTGGGACAGGGGCAACTAATGAAAAACTGTTTTTT. Translation: CASSSPGTGATNEKLFF.